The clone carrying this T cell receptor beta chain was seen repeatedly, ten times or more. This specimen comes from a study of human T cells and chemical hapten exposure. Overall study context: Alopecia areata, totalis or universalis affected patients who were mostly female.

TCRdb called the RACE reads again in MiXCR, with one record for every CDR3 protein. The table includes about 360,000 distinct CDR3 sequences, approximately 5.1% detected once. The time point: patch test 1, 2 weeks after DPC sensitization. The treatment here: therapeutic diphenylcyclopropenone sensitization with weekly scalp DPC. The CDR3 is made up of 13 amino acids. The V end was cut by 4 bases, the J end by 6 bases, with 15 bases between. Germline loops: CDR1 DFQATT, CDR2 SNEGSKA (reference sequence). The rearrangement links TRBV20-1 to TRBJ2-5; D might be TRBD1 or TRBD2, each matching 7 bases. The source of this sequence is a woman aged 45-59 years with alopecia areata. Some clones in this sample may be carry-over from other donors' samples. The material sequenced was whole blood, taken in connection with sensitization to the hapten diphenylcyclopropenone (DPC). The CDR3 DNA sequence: TGCAGTGCTACAAACAGGGGAGGGAAGACCCAGTACTTC. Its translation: CSATNRGGKTQYF.